The T cell receptor (beta chain) under discussion was sequenced for a study of control samples from healthy donors and cancer patients. The data were produced by immunoSEQ multiplex PCR, yet TCRdb's version contains in-frame clones alone and is incomplete. The sample has about 92,000 clones, approximately 78% seen once. The CDR3 covers 15 residues. Trimming removed 1 base from V and 7 bases from J; junction bases left unmatched: 6. Germline loops: CDR1 SGHDT, CDR2 YYEEEE. The TCR comes from a woman aged 55-70 years in good health. The sample comprised blood. V and J are TRBV5-6 and TRBJ1-5, with 9 bases aligning to TRBD1. Written as DNA, the CDR3 is TGTGCCAGCAGCTTGAGGACAGGGGTAGGCCAGCCCCAGCATTTT. Protein product: CASSLRTGVGQPQHF. Variable domain in full (rest from reference TRBV5-6 and TRBJ1-5): DAGVTQSPTHLIKTRGQQVTLRCSPKSGHDTVSWYQQALGQGPQFIFQYYEEEERQRGNFPDRFSGHQFPNYSSELNVNALLLGDSALYLCASSLRTGVGQPQHFGDGTRLSIL.